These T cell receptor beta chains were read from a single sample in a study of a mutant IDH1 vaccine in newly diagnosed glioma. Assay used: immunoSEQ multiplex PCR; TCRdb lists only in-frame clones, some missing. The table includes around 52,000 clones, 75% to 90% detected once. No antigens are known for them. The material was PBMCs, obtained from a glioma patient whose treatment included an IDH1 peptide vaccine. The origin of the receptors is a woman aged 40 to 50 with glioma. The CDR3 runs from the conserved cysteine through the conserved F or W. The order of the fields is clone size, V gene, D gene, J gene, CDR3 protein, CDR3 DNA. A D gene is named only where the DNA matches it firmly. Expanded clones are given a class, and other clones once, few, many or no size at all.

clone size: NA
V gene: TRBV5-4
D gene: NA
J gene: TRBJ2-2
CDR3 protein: CASSLDLVTGELFF
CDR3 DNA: TGTGCCAGCAGCTTGGACCTTGTGACCGGGGAGCTGTTTTTT

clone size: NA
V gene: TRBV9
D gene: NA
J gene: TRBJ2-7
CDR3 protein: CASSGEGNEQYF
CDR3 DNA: TGTGCCAGCAGCGGCGAAGGGAACGAGCAGTACTTC

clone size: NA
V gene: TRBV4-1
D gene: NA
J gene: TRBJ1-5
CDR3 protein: CASSQVGSQPQHF
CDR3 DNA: TGCGCCAGCAGCCAAGTGGGATCTCAGCCCCAGCATTTT

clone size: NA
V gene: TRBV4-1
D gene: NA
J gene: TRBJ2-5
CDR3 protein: CASSLGTGRIPRETQYF
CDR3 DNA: TGCGCCAGCAGCCTCGGGACGGGGCGGATACCTCGCGAGACCCAGTACTTC

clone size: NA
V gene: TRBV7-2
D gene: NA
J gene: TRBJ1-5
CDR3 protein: CASSQFTGNQPQHF
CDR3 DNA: TGTGCCAGCAGCCAATTTACAGGAAATCAGCCCCAGCATTTT

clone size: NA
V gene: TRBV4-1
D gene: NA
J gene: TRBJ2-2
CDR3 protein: CASSQGLARRSTGELFF
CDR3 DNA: TGCGCCAGCAGCCAAGGGTTAGCTCGGAGATCCACCGGGGAGCTGTTTTTT

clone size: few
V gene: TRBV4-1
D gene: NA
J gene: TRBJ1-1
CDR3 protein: CASSPRALVDTEAFF
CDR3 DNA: TGCGCCAGCAGCCCCAGGGCTCTTGTGGACACTGAAGCTTTCTTT

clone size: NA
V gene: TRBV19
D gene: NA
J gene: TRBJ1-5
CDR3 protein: CASAAQHYSNQPQHF
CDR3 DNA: TGTGCCAGTGCCGCACAGCATTATAGCAATCAGCCCCAGCATTTT

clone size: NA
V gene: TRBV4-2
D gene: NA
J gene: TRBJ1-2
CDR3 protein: CASSQGGTNYGYTF
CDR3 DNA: TGTGCCAGCAGCCAAGGTGGGACGAACTATGGCTACACCTTC

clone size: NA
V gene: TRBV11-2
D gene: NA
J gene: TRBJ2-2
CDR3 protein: CASSLALTVNTGELFF
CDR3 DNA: TGTGCCAGCAGCTTAGCTTTGACAGTGAACACCGGGGAGCTGTTTTTT

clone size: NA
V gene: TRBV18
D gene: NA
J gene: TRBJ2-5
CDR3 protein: CASAYQETQYF
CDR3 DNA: TGTGCCAGCGCGTACCAAGAGACCCAGTACTTC

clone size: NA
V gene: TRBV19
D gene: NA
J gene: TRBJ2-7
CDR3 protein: CASAGAGWDYEQYF
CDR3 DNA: TGTGCCAGCGCCGGGGCGGGATGGGACTACGAGCAGTACTTC

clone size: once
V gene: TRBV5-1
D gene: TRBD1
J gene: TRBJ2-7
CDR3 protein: CASSLGGQGNYEQYF
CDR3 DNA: TGCGCCAGCAGCTTGGGAGGACAGGGGAATTACGAGCAGTACTTC

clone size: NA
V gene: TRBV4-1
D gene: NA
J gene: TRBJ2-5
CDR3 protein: CASSRQRAGETQYF
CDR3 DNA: TGCGCCAGCAGCCGTCAGAGGGCAGGAGAGACCCAGTACTTC

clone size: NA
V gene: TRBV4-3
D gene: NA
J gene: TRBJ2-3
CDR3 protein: CASRTRPGAQPDTQYF
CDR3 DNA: TGCGCCAGCCGAACCCGGCCAGGCGCCCAGCCAGATACGCAGTATTTT

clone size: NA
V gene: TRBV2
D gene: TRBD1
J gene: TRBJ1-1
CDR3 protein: CASRDRGVLNTEAFF
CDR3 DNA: TGTGCCAGCCGGGACAGGGGTGTTTTGAACACTGAAGCTTTCTTT

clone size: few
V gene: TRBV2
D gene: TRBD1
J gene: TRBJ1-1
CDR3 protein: CASSGTVSEAFF
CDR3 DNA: TGTGCCAGCAGCGGGACAGTTTCTGAAGCTTTCTTT

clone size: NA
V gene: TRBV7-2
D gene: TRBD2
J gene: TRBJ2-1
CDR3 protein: CASSLVEREMVYNEQFF
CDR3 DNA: TGTGCCAGCAGCTTAGTGGAGCGGGAGATGGTATACAATGAGCAGTTCTTC

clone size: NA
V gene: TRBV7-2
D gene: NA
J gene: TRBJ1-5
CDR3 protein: CASSSGSVQPQHF
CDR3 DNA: TGTGCCAGCAGTTCGGGGTCGGTTCAGCCCCAGCATTTT

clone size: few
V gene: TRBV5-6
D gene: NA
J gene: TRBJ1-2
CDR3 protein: CASSFWESNYGYTF
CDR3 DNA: TGTGCCAGCAGCTTTTGGGAGTCTAACTATGGCTACACCTTC

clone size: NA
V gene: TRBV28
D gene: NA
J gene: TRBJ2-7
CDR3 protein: CASRANYEQYF
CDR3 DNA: TGTGCCAGCAGAGCCAACTACGAGCAGTACTTC

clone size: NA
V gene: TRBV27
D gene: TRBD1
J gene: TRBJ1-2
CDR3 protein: CASSFGTGADGYTF
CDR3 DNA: TGTGCCAGCAGTTTTGGGACAGGGGCAGATGGCTACACCTTC

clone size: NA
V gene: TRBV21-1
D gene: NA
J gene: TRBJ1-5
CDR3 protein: CASSKALSRQEGERSNQPQHF
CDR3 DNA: TGTGCCAGCAGCAAAGCGCTTTCGAGACAGGAGGGAGAGAGGAGCAATCAGCCCCAGCATTTT

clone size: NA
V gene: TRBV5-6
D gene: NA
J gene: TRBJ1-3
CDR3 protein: CASFFRGSGNTIYF
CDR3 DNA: TGTGCCAGCTTTTTCAGGGGCTCTGGAAACACCATATATTTT

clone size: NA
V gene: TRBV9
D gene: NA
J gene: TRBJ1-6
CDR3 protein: CASSPGTGSPLHF
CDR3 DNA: TGTGCCAGCAGCCCCGGGACTGGGTCGCCCCTCCACTTT

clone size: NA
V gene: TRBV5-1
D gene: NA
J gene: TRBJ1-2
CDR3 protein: CASSFQGGNYGYTF
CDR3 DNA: TGCGCCAGCAGCTTCCAAGGGGGGAACTATGGCTACACCTTC

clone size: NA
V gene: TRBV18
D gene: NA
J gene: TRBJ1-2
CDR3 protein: CASSSRGGADGYTF
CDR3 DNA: TGTGCCAGCTCGTCCCGGGGGGGGGCTGATGGCTACACCTTC

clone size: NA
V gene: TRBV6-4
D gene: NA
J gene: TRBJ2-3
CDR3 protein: CASSATLAETDTQYF
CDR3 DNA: TGTGCCAGCAGTGCGACACTAGCAGAGACAGATACGCAGTATTTT

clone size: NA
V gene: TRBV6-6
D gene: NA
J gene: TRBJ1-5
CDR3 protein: CATLQDGFVGQPQHF
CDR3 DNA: TGTGCCACCCTACAGGACGGGTTTGTGGGTCAGCCCCAGCATTTT

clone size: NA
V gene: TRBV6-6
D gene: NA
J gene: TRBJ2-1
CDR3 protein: CASSYRAVDNEQFF
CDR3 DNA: TGTGCCAGCAGTTACCGGGCGGTTGACAATGAGCAGTTCTTC

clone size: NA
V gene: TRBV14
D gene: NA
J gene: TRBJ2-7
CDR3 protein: CASSLQVGEQYF
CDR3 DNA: TGTGCCAGCAGTCTACAAGTCGGCGAGCAGTACTTC

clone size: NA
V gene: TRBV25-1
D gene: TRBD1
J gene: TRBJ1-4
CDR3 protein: CASGQGIPTNEKLFF
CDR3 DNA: TGTGCCAGCGGACAGGGGATTCCAACTAATGAAAAACTGTTTTTT

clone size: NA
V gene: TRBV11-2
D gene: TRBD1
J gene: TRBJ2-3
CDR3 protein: CASSLDGVWTGGIDTQYF
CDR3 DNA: TGTGCCAGCAGCTTAGATGGGGTTTGGACAGGGGGCATCGATACGCAGTATTTT

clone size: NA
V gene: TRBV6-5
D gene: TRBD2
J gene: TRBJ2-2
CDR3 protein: CASSPSGLGPGELFF
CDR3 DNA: TGTGCCAGCAGCCCTTCGGGACTAGGCCCCGGGGAGCTGTTTTTT

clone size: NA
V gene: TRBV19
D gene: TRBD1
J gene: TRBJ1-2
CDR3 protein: CASSPDRGGGYTF
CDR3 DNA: TGTGCCAGTAGCCCTGACAGGGGAGGAGGCTACACCTTC

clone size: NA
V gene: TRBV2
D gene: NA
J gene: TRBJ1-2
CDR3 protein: CASSDREDYGYTF
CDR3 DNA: TGTGCCAGCAGTGACAGGGAGGACTATGGCTACACCTTC

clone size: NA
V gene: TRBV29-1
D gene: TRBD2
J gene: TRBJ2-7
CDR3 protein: CSAGTSGRAEQYF
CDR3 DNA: TGCAGCGCCGGGACTAGCGGGAGGGCCGAGCAGTACTTC

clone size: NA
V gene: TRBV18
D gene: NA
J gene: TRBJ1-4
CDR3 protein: CASSPGGEKLFF
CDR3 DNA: TGTGCCAGCTCACCAGGGGGAGAAAAACTGTTTTTT

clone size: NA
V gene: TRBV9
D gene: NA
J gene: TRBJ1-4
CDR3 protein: CASSPGGRDEKLFF
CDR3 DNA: TGTGCCAGCAGCCCCGGAGGGAGGGACGAAAAACTGTTTTTT

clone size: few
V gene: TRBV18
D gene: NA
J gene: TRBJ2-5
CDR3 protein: CASSPSRVQETQYF
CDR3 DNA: TGTGCCAGCTCACCAAGCAGGGTACAAGAGACCCAGTACTTC

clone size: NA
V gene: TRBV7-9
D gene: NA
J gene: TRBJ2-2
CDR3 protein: CATTRGYNTGELFF
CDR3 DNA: TGTGCCACCACCCGAGGGTACAACACCGGGGAGCTGTTTTTT

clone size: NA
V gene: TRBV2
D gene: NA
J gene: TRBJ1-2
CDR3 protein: CASSGRADGYTF
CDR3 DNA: TGTGCCAGCAGTGGTAGGGCGGATGGCTACACCTTC

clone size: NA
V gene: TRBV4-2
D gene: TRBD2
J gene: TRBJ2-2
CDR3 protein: CASSQERGYYTGELFF
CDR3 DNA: TGTGCCAGCAGCCAAGAGCGGGGGTACTACACCGGGGAGCTGTTTTTT

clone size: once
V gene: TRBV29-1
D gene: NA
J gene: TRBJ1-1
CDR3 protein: CSARTQGPTEAFF
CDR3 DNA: TGCAGCGCACGTACCCAGGGGCCCACTGAAGCTTTCTTT

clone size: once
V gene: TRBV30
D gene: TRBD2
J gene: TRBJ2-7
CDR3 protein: CAWSVGGDLYEQYF
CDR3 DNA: TGTGCCTGGAGTGTCGGGGGGGACCTCTACGAGCAGTACTTC

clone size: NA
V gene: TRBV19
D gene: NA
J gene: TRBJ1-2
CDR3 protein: CASSRGQGNGYTF
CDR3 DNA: TGTGCCAGTAGTAGGGGTCAGGGCAATGGCTACACCTTC

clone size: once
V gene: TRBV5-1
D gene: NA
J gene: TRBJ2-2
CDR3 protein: CASSMLGELFF
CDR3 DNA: TGCGCCAGCAGTATGCTCGGGGAGCTGTTTTTT

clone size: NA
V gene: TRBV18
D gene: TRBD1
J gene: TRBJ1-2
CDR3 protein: CASSPPGQGANYGYTF
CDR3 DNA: TGTGCCAGCTCACCACCGGGACAGGGGGCAAACTATGGCTACACCTTC

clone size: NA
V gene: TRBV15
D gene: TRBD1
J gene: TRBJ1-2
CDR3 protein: CATSPVGRQGDYGYTF
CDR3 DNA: TGTGCCACCAGCCCCGTGGGTAGACAGGGTGACTATGGCTACACCTTC

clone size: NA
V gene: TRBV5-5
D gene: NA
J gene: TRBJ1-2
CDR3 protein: CASSSRLGGLYGYTF
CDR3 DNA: TGTGCCAGCAGTTCCAGATTAGGGGGGCTCTATGGCTACACCTTC

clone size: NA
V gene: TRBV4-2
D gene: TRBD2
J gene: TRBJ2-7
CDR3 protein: CASSQFTSGSPSRISEQYF
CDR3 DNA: TGTGCCAGCAGCCAGTTCACTAGCGGGAGCCCTAGCCGTATTTCCGAGCAGTACTTC

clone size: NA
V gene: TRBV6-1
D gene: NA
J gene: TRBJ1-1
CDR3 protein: CASSASWGAVAFF
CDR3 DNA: TGTGCCAGCAGTGCCTCGTGGGGGGCCGTGGCTTTCTTT

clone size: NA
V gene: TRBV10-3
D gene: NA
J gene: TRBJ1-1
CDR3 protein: CAIRTQGLNTEAFF
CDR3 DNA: TGTGCCATCAGAACACAGGGATTGAACACTGAAGCTTTCTTT

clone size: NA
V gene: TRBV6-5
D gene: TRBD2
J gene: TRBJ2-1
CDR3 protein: CASSRSGSHYNEQFF
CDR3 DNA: TGTGCCAGCAGTCGTAGCGGGAGCCACTACAATGAGCAGTTCTTC

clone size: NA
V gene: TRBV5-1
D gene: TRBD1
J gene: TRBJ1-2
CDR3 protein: CASSPGTGVGGYTF
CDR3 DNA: TGCGCCAGCAGCCCCGGGACAGGAGTTGGGGGCTACACCTTC